The sample holds one count of the clone carrying this TCR beta chain. The data originate from a study of blood T cell repertoires in COVID-19. For the study at large: T cells, B-cell-depleted T cells, or PBMCs provided the cDNA or gDNA that served as material.

Assay used: immunoSEQ multiplex PCR; TCRdb lists only in-frame clones, some missing. The sample lists about 150,000 clones, 80% occurring once. Source material: peripheral blood. The clonotype originates from a man between 60 and 75 years old with acute or convalescent COVID-19.

The CDR3 reads CASSSSSGKPGELFF. In nucleotides, the CDR3 is TGTGCCAGCAGCTCATCTTCGGGAAAGCCCGGGGAGCTGTTTTTT. The chain is built from TRBV7-3 and TRBJ2-2; maybe TRBD2 (5 bases). V lost 4 bases to trimming and J lost 6 bases, with 15 bases between them. The CDR3 length is 15 residues. Germline CDR1 is SGHTA and CDR2 is FQGTGA.